This T cell receptor (beta chain) comes out of a study of T cells in Graves' hyperthyroidism and ophthalmopathy. Study-level points and caveats: Expanded thyroid clonotypes (above 0.001) were mostly also found in blood.

Regarding this clonotype: Its specificity is unknown.

Amplified TCR beta CDR3 regions derived from RNA transcripts. The HTBI primer set served for first-round RT-PCR of the TCR CDR3. TCRdb re-called the multiplex PCR reads with MiXCR, one entry per CDR3 protein. The sample records some 700,000 distinct CDR3 sequences, approximately 15% being singletons. The CDR3 is 14 residues long. The ends were cut back, 0 bases at V and 4 bases at J, with 11 bases in the middle. Germline loops: CDR1 GTSNPN, CDR2 SVGIG (reference sequence). The TCR originated in a man aged 50 to 60 with Graves' hyperthyroidism. This chain connects TRBV30 to TRBJ2-3; D is uncertain. The sequenced sample consisted of blood. CDR3 nucleotide sequence: TGTGCCTGGAGTGTACTTTCAGGCCCAGATACGCAGTATTTT. Translation gives CAWSVLSGPDTQYF.